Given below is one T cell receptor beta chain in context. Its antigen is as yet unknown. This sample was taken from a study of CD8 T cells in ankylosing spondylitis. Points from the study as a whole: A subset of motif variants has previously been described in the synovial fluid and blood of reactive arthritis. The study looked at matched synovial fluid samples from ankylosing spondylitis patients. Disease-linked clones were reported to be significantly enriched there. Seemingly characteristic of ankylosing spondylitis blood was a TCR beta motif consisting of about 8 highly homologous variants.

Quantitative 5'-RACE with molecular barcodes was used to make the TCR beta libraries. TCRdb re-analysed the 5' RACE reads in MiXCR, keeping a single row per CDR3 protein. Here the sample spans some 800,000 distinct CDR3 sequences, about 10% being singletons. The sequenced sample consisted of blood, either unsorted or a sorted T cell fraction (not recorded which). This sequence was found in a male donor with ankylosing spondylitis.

The CDR3 DNA reads TGCGCCAGCAGCCAAGTTACCTACCCACCGAGAATCCCCAATGAGCAGTTCTTC. Amino acid sequence: CASSQVTYPPRIPNEQFF. The gene calls are TRBV4-3 and TRBJ2-1; D gene unclear. Trimming shortened V by 1 base and J by 6 bases, and 22 bases separated the two germline ends. CDR1 and CDR2 (germline): LGHNA, YSLEER. This CDR3 is built from 18 residues.